One TCR beta chain is described in this entry. The data were taken from a study of blood T cell repertoires in COVID-19. Across the study: Italy, Spain and the United States were the sources of the convalescent and acute COVID-19 samples. The analysed material was cDNA or gDNA that came from T cells, B-cell-depleted T cells, or PBMCs.

Original data processing: Estimates of nucleated cell counts were drawn from the amplification of reference gene primers. Method: immunoSEQ multiplex PCR; TCRdb's copy keeps in-frame clones and lacks some. V and J calls and clone size are those listed in that table; D and trimming were worked out from the DNA. There are 150,000 to 200,000 clones in the sample; around nine tenths occur only once, and over 4.5% lies in the top ten. V gave up 7 bases and J gave up 4 bases; unmatched junction bases: 3. The CDR3 consists of 13 residues. Germline CDR1 reads MNHEY; CDR2 reads SVGAGI. Sequencing was done on a sample of peripheral blood. This TCR derives from a human donor in a cohort sampled during active COVID-19. The gene calls are TRBV6-5 and TRBJ1-1, with TRBD1 identical over 10 bases. The CDR3 loop is CASIRTGGTEAFF. The DNA of the CDR3 is TGTGCCAGCATCAGGACAGGGGGCACTGAAGCTTTCTTT.